This T cell receptor (beta chain) was sequenced for a study of T cell responses to AZD1222 COVID-19 vaccine (dated by TCRdb to the early 2020s). Regarding the research as a whole: TCR sequencing was performed for about 250 trial participants, of whom about 210 were given two doses of AZD1222 and around 25 were given two doses of MenACWY control vaccine. Trial participants were enrolled by age into subgroups of 18-55, 56-69 and 70-plus years, and roughly 150, 30 and 60 TCR-sequenced participants, respectively, were included in these subgroups.

General findings and caveats noted by the study authors: After two AZD1222 doses, both the breadth and the depth of spike-specific TCRs were significantly higher than at day 0 and than in MenACWY recipients. No day 14 peak-response samples were available, so repertoires were characterized only after the peak T cell response. CD4 TCRs associated with the vaccine covered the entire spike protein, and the dominant responses were in regions 160-218 and 743-854. Most participants were white British and females outnumbered males, and the authors suggested that clonal diversity may have been underestimated. Epitopes outside the regions mutated in the B.1.351 and B.1.1.7 variants were reportedly recognized by nearly half of the unique spike-specific TCRs. In the small 56-69-year group, the increase in depth fell short of significance, most likely because of low power. Only a handful of AZD1222 recipients were SARS-CoV-2 seropositive at baseline, limiting conclusions about previously exposed vaccinees.

What the time point label conveys for this sample: about 28 days (+/-7) after the second vaccine dose. AZD1222 recipients whose second dose came at about 4 weeks and those whose second dose came at about 12 weeks were combined into one group, since spike-specific TCR depth and breadth did not differ between the two schedules. Vaccinee samples came from UK trials COV001 and COV002, including a single-blind randomized controlled phase 2/3 trial of AZD1222 (ChAdOx1 nCoV-19) in healthy adults. For TCRbeta chain sequencing, PBMC samples were collected from trial participants at day 0 and at day 28 after the second dose. The CDR3 regions of human TCRbeta chains were subjected to immunosequencing. The paper's data handling went like this. TCRs in the repertoires were compared against a reference library of SARS-CoV-2-specific TCRs that had been generated with the MIRA antigen-specificity platform. Breadth was defined as the fraction of unique TCRs that were SARS-CoV-2-associated, and depth was defined as the fraction of total T cells that were SARS-CoV-2-associated. Each spike-specific TCR was assigned to its reactive spike region and to a CD4 or CD8 class using the MIRA data. Log10-transformed breadth and depth values were compared by one-way ANOVA with Sidak's multiple comparisons tests. TCRdb retrieved this table from immuneACCESS and kept in-frame rearrangements only. Not all clones are present; in checked studies, unresolved V genes account for under half, and no reason is known for the remainder. For V, J and clone size, that table is used; D and trimming come from the DNA. The sample data list 130,000 or so clones, and 65% to 90% of these were observed just once. Of the sample, roughly a quarter is held by the ten largest clones.

With respect to this clone: It lacks a known antigen. One base away there is no much larger clone; base qualities are not given.

This sample comprised peripheral blood, obtained 28 days after the second AZD1222 dose. The sequence was obtained from an adult who received the AZD1222 COVID-19 vaccine.

The DNA sequence is as follows: TGTGCCAGCAGAAGGGAAGCGGGGGCCACCCTCAATGAGCAGTTCTTC. This is translated as CASRREAGATLNEQFF. The chain links TRBV6-4 with TRBJ2-1; 8 bases in between match TRBD2. CDR1 MRHNA and CDR2 SNTAGT were looked up in the germline V gene. The CDR3, from cysteine to phenylalanine, totals 16 residues. Just the 48-base CDR3 DNA is kept, in frame starting at base 1. Trimming removed 6 bases from V and 6 bases from J; the gene matches leave 13 bases unexplained.